The present T cell receptor beta chain was sequenced within a study of blood T cell repertoires in COVID-19. The CDR3 loop spans 15 amino acids. CDR1 MGHDK and CDR2 SYGVNS come from the germline V gene. V trimming: 7 bases; J trimming: 5 bases; junction bases outside the gene matches: 5. One Seattle source followed patients from active infection through their disease course. Assay: immunoSEQ multiplex PCR; the TCRdb copy retains only in-frame clones and omits some. This table holds 100,000 to 150,000 clones, 65% to 85% found once. The sequence was collected from a man under 40 with COVID-19, enrolled during active disease. The V gene is TRBV25-1, the J gene TRBJ2-2; 12 nucleotides match TRBD2. Sequencing used peripheral blood. CDR3 nucleotide sequence: TGTGCCAGCACTAGCGGGGGGGCCTATACCGGGGAGCTGTTTTTT. This encodes CASTSGGAYTGELFF.